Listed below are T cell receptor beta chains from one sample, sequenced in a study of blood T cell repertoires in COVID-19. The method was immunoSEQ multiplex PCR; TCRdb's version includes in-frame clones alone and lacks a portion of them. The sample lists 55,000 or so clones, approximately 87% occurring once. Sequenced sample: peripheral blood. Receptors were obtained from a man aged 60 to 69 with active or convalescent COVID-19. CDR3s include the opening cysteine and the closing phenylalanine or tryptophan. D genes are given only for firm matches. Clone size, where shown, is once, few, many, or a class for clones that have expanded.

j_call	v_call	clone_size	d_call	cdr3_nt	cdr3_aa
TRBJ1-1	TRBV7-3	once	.	TGTGCCAGCCGACTAGACCCGAACACTGAAGCTTTCTTT	CASRLDPNTEAFF
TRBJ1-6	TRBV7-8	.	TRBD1	TGTGCCAGCAGCCTCTCGGGACAGGCCAATTCACCCCTCCACTTT	CASSLSGQANSPLHF
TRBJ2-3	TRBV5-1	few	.	TGCGCCAGCAGCTTGGATCCGGGGGGCACAGATACGCAGTATTTT	CASSLDPGGTDTQYF
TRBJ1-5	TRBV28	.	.	TGTGCCAGCAACGGGGGGCGCAGGGATAGCAATCAGCCCCAGCATTTT	CASNGGRRDSNQPQHF
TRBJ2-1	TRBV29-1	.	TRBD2	TGCAGCTCCCCGGGGGGTGGAAATGAGCAGTTCTTC	CSSPGGGNEQFF
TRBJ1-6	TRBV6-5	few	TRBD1	TGTGCCAGCAGGAACGGGGACAGATATAATTCACCCCTCCACTTT	CASRNGDRYNSPLHF
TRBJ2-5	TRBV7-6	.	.	TGTGCCAGCAGCTTAGCAGCGAAAGAGACCCAGTACTTC	CASSLAAKETQYF
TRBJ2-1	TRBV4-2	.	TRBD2	TGTGCCAGCAGCACGCTAGCGGGGGGCCCCGAAGAGCAGTTCTTC	CASSTLAGGPEEQFF
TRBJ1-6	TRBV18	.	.	TGTGCCAGCTCTCGAGGACAGTATAATTCACCCCTCCACTTT	CASSRGQYNSPLHF
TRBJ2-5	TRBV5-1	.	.	TGCGCCAGCAGCTTGGCATTGGGGGGAGGAGAGACCCAGTACTTC	CASSLALGGGETQYF
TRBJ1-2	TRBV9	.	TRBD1	TGTGCCAGCAGCGCCTCGACAGGGTTTGGTGGCTACACCTTC	CASSASTGFGGYTF
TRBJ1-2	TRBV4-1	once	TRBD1	TGCGCCAGCAGCCAACCCGACAGGGTTGGCTACACCTTC	CASSQPDRVGYTF
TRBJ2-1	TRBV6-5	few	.	TGTGCCAGCAGCGATTACAGGTCATATGAGCAGTTCTTC	CASSDYRSYEQFF
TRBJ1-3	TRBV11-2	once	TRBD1	TGTGCCAGCAGCTTGACAGGGGGCGGTACGATTGGAAACACCATATATTTT	CASSLTGGGTIGNTIYF
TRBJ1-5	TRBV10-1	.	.	TGCGCCAGCAGTGAACAGGTGGGTCAGCCCCAGCATTTT	CASSEQVGQPQHF
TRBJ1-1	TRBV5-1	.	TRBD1	TGCGCCAGCATGGCTCAGGGGGGCAGCCACGGAGGAAACACTGAAGCTTTCTTT	CASMAQGGSHGGNTEAFF
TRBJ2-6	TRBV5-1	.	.	TGCGCCAGCAGCTCGGGCGGGGCCCGTGGGGCCAACGTCCTGACTTTC	CASSSGGARGANVLTF
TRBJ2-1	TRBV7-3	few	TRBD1	TGTGCCAGCAGCCCGGGACAGGGGCACAATGAGCAGTTCTTC	CASSPGQGHNEQFF
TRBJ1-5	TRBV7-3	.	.	TGTGCCAGCAGCTTAGAGGGCAGGCTCAATCAGCCCCAGCATTTT	CASSLEGRLNQPQHF
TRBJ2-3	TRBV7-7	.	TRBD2	TGTGCCAGCAGCTTAGGACTAGCGGGAGCCTCAGATACGCAGTATTTT	CASSLGLAGASDTQYF
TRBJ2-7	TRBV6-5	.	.	TGTGCCAGCAGCTCTGGGATTTCACAGGGATACGAGCAGTACTTC	CASSSGISQGYEQYF
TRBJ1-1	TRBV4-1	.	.	TGCGCCAGCAGCCCCCATGACAGGAAACACACTGAAGCTTTCTTT	CASSPHDRKHTEAFF
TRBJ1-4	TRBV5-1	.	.	TGCGCCAGCAGCTACCAGAACAGGGATGAAAAACTGTTTTTT	CASSYQNRDEKLFF
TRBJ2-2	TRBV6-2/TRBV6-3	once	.	TGTGCCAGCAGTAGTACAATCCGCACCGGGGAGCTGTTTTTT	CASSSTIRTGELFF
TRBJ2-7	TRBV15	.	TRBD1	TGTGCCACCAGCAGAGATCAGGGGGCTCGCGACGAGCAGTACTTC	CATSRDQGARDEQYF
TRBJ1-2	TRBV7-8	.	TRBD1	TGTGCCAGCAGCCCAGTCGGGACAGGGGGATTTAGCTACACCTTC	CASSPVGTGGFSYTF